The rows below give T cell receptor beta chains drawn from one sample of a study of blood T cell repertoires in COVID-19. The repertoire was sequenced with immunoSEQ multiplex PCR; TCRdb's copy has only in-frame clones and lacks some. The sample carries around 200,000 clones, roughly 80% recorded once. Sequences were obtained from peripheral blood. All receptors come from a human donor in a cohort sampled during active COVID-19. Each CDR3 is given with its conserved first and last residue. Each record gives: clone size, J gene, D gene, V gene, CDR3 protein, CDR3 DNA. A D gene is named only where the DNA matches it firmly. For some rows the clone size is stated as once, few or many, or as a class when expanded; others skip it.

>few|TRBJ1-2|NA|TRBV7-8
CASSSSGGRALDGYTF
TGTGCCAGCAGCTCTTCGGGGGGCAGGGCTCTCGATGGCTACACCTTC
>NA|TRBJ1-5|NA|TRBV9
CASSVSVSGLEPQHF
TGTGCCAGCAGCGTATCGGTCTCAGGGTTGGAGCCCCAGCATTTT
>NA|TRBJ2-7|NA|TRBV2
CASSETGRTPSYEQYF
TGTGCCAGCAGTGAAACAGGGAGAACCCCGTCATACGAGCAGTACTTC
>NA|TRBJ1-5|NA|TRBV10-3
CAISESEVRNQPQHF
TGTGCCATCAGTGAGTCAGAGGTCCGTAATCAGCCCCAGCATTTT
>NA|TRBJ1-5|NA|TRBV5-6
CASSRQRSNQPQHF
TGTGCCAGCAGCCGACAGCGAAGCAATCAGCCCCAGCATTTT
>NA|TRBJ1-1|TRBD1|TRBV30
CAWNGQVMNTEAFF
TGTGCCTGGAACGGACAGGTAATGAACACTGAAGCTTTCTTT
>NA|TRBJ2-7|NA|TRBV27
CASGPLGAGEQYF
TGTGCCAGCGGGCCTCTTGGGGCGGGAGAGCAGTACTTC
>NA|TRBJ1-6|TRBD1|TRBV30
CAWSRDRVNSPLHF
TGTGCCTGGAGTCGGGACAGGGTTAATTCACCCCTCCACTTT
>NA|TRBJ2-1|NA|TRBV27
CASSFRQYVRKLGNEQFF
TGTGCCAGCAGTTTCCGACAGTACGTCAGAAAGCTTGGGAATGAGCAGTTCTTC
>NA|TRBJ1-1|TRBD1|TRBV27
CASSLGTGGEAFF
TGTGCCAGCAGTTTAGGGACAGGGGGTGAAGCTTTCTTT
>NA|TRBJ1-2|NA|TRBV28
CASRTGSVYGYTF
TGTGCCAGCAGAACCGGTTCGGTTTATGGCTACACCTTC
>NA|TRBJ2-2|NA|TRBV5-1
CASSVTGVNTGELFF
TGCGCCAGCAGCGTCACAGGAGTCAACACCGGGGAGCTGTTTTTT
>NA|TRBJ2-7|TRBD1|TRBV25-1
CASTTSGQGYEQYF
TGTGCCAGCACTACCTCCGGACAGGGCTACGAGCAGTACTTC
>NA|TRBJ2-7|TRBD2|TRBV6-2/TRBV6-3
CASSYRTSASSYEQYF
TGTGCCAGCAGTTACAGGACTAGCGCGAGCTCCTACGAGCAGTACTTC
>NA|TRBJ2-5|NA|TRBV5-4
CASSLDGGRGQETQYF
TGTGCCAGCAGCTTGGACGGGGGGCGGGGGCAAGAGACCCAGTACTTC
>few|TRBJ2-2|NA|TRBV10-2
CASSGVNTGELFF
TGCGCCAGCAGTGGAGTTAACACCGGGGAGCTGTTTTTT
>NA|TRBJ1-2|NA|TRBV27
CASSRFGGGNYGYTF
TGTGCCAGCAGCAGATTCGGTGGGGGGAACTATGGCTACACCTTC
>NA|TRBJ2-7|TRBD1|TRBV27
CASSHRTGLYEQYF
TGTGCCAGCAGCCATAGGACAGGCCTCTACGAGCAGTACTTC
>NA|TRBJ2-7|NA|TRBV21-1
CASRAGGKGSYEQYF
TGTGCCAGCAGGGCAGGGGGCAAGGGTTCCTACGAGCAGTACTTC
>NA|TRBJ1-5|NA|TRBV19
CASSMIGGDWQPQHF
TGTGCCAGTAGTATGATTGGAGGGGACTGGCAGCCCCAGCATTTT